Each of the 25 T cell receptor beta chains below was sequenced from the same sample in a study of beta chain features in type 1 diabetes. As every portion of the isolated RNA was reverse transcribed, the sequencing read expressed TCRB transcripts. The repertoire was sequenced with immunoSEQ multiplex PCR; TCRdb's copy has only in-frame clones and lacks some. The sample records about 320,000 clones, 14% being singletons. Material for sequencing was central memory CD4+ T cells from blood. The receptor source for this set is a man under 40 in good health.

The table lists this clone with a few counts. This chain links TRBV6-5 with TRBJ2-7; 8 bases agree with TRBD1. CDR1 is MNHEY and CDR2 is SVGAGI in the germline V gene. CDR3 size: 13 residues. The J segment lost 4 bases and the V segment lost 8 bases, leaving 7 bases of the junction unmatched. CDR3 sequence reads: CASGQGEGYEQYV. As DNA, the CDR3 is TGTGCCAGCGGACAGGGTGAAGGGTACGAGCAGTACGTC.

This clone was found a few times. The chain carries TRBV6-1 and TRBJ1-5; D unclear. This CDR3 comprises 15 residues. Trimming stripped 6 bases from V and 0 bases from J, with 12 bases between. CDR1 MNHNS and CDR2 SASEGT come from the germline V gene. The CDR3, as DNA: TGTGCCAGCAGCTTGCAGGCGAGTAGCAATCAGCCCCAGCATTTT. Encoded protein: CASSLQASSNQPQHF.

The gene calls are TRBV25-1 and TRBJ1-6; possibly TRBD1 for D (6 bases). The CDR3 spans 15 residues. The germline V and J ends were trimmed by 4 bases and 10 bases, with 17 bases remaining between them. CDR1 MGHDK and CDR2 SYGVNS come from the germline V gene. The CDR3 DNA follows: TGTGCCAGCAGTGGTGGGGGGCAGGGTGGGTCACCCCTCCACTTT. Translation: CASSGGGQGGSPLHF.

A few counts support this clone. The chain employs TRBV9 and TRBJ1-2; 11 nucleotides line up with TRBD1. The CDR3 is made up of 14 amino acids. Trimming at V came to 4 bases and at J to 8 bases, leaving 7 bases not matched to a gene. The V gene's germline CDR1 is SGDLS and CDR2 YYNGEE. This CDR3 reads CASSPGQGAGGYTF. CDR3 DNA: TGTGCCAGCAGCCCCGGACAGGGGGCGGGCGGCTACACCTTC.

This clone was seen only a few times. The rearrangement uses TRBV5-1 and TRBJ1-1, with D possibly matching TRBD1 (6 bases). Trimming cost V 4 bases and J 0 bases, with 13 bases left between them. The germline gives CDR1 SGHRS, CDR2 YFSETQ. This CDR3 has 15 residues. The CDR3 sequence is CASSRWDTMNTEAFF. CDR3 DNA: TGCGCCAGCAGCCGCTGGGACACTATGAACACTGAAGCTTTCTTT.

The rearrangement joins TRBV5-1 to TRBJ2-1, with D possibly TRBD1 on 6 matching bases. V was shortened by 3 bases and J by 5 bases, with 12 bases between the two germline ends. In germline, CDR1 is SGHRS, CDR2 YFSETQ. This CDR3 is 14 amino acids long. The CDR3 DNA follows: TGCGCCAGCAGCTCACAACGGGACAACAATGAGCAGTTCTTC. This codes for CASSSQRDNNEQFF.

This clone was seen a handful of times. The chain joins TRBV5-1 to TRBJ1-6; possible D gene TRBD1, 6 bases. From germline, CDR1 is SGHRS and CDR2 YFSETQ. The CDR3 contains 17 residues. V was pared by 0 bases and J by 9 bases, with 19 bases between. The CDR3 sequence: CASSLGTETKRASPLHF. The CDR3 DNA reads TGCGCCAGCAGCTTGGGGACAGAAACCAAACGAGCTTCACCCCTCCACTTT.

This clone was counted many times. This sequence joins TRBV18 and TRBJ2-1, with D perhaps matching TRBD2 (6 bases). Trimming removed 1 base from V and 9 bases from J, with 19 bases in between. Germline V lookup: CDR1 KGHSH, CDR2 LQKENI. There are 16 residues in the CDR3. CDR3 protein: CASSPRGGIGNSEQFF. In DNA, the CDR3 is TGTGCCAGCTCACCACGGGGCGGGATTGGTAATAGTGAGCAGTTCTTC.

In the case of this clone: This same CDR3 is encoded by further DNA sequences in the sample. The rearrangement joins TRBV5-4 to TRBJ2-7; D could derive from TRBD1 or TRBD2 (5 bases each). CDR1 is SGHNT, CDR2 YYREEE, per germline (reference sequence). CDR3 size: 13 residues. The CDR3 is CASSSWGAGEQYV. The CDR3 DNA sequence: TGTGCTAGCAGCTCGTGGGGCGCGGGCGAGCAGTACGTC.

This clone has more than one count but fewer than ten. The chain employs TRBV10-3 and TRBJ2-3; 7 positions match TRBD2. Germline assignment: CDR1 ENHRY and CDR2 SYGVKD. There are 16 residues in the CDR3. V was pared by 2 bases and J by 4 bases, with 9 bases of the junction left unmatched. The CDR3 reads CAISENPGGSSDTQYF. The CDR3 DNA reads TGTGCCATCAGTGAGAATCCGGGAGGTTCTTCAGATACGCAGTATTTT.

The genes are TRBV2 and TRBJ2-3; 12 nucleotides align to TRBD2. Trimming cost V 7 bases and J 3 bases; bases outside gene matches: 8. The CDR3 extends over 16 amino acids. Germline values: CDR1 SNHLY, CDR2 FYNNEI. The CDR3 region is CASTELLAGGTDTQYF. In nucleotides, the CDR3 is TGTGCCAGCACGGAATTACTAGCGGGGGGTACAGATACGCAGTATTTT. Filled out from reference TRBV2 and TRBJ2-3, the complete variable domain reads EPEVTQTPSHQVTQMGQEVILRCVPISNHLYFYWYRQILGQKVEFLVSFYNNEISEKSEIFDDQFSVERPDGSNFTLKIRSTKLEDSAMYFCASTELLAGGTDTQYFGPGTRLTVL.

This chain links TRBV7-2 with TRBJ2-1; 9 nucleotides line up with TRBD2. This CDR3 is 15 amino acids long. The J segment lost 1 base and the V segment lost 6 bases, leaving 4 bases of the junction unmatched. Germline lookup yields CDR1 SGHTA and CDR2 FQGNSA. DNA for the CDR3: TGTGCCAGCAGGGAAGCGGGGGGATCCTACAATGAGCAGTTCTTC. As protein: CASREAGGSYNEQFF.

This clone was observed a handful of times. This chain uses TRBV5-1 with TRBJ1-5; D may be TRBD1 (5 bases). Germline-derived CDR1 and CDR2 are SGHRS and YFSETQ. The V and J ends lost 3 bases and 3 bases respectively, with 7 bases between them. The CDR3 totals 13 residues. The CDR3: CASSSGHNQPQHF. The DNA for the CDR3 is TGCGCCAGCAGCTCAGGGCACAATCAGCCCCAGCATTTT.

This clone was seen a handful of times. This chain joins TRBV4-2 and TRBJ1-2; no reliable D call. From germline, CDR1 is LGHNA and CDR2 YNFKEQ. Trimming stripped 0 bases from V and 7 bases from J, with 9 bases between. The CDR3 totals 13 residues. The CDR3 is CASSQEAPVGYTF. The CDR3 region has the DNA TGTGCCAGCAGCCAAGAGGCCCCTGTTGGCTACACCTTC.

The chain uses TRBV6-5 and TRBJ1-2; 11 nucleotides line up with TRBD1. CDR3 length equals 15 residues. V lost 2 bases and J lost 7; bases outside the gene matches: 6. CDR1 is MNHEY, CDR2 SVGAGI, per germline. The CDR3 spells CASSYPGQGAFGYTF. DNA of the CDR3: TGTGCCAGCAGTTACCCAGGACAGGGGGCTTTTGGCTACACCTTC.

The V and J genes are TRBV7-2 and TRBJ2-3; 9 bases map to TRBD1. The J segment lost 3 bases and the V segment lost 6 bases, leaving 7 bases of the junction unmatched. In germline, CDR1 is SGHTA, CDR2 FQGNSA. The CDR3 runs 15 residues. DNA of the CDR3: TGTGCCAGCAGACAGGGGGCGATGTCGACAGATACGCAGTATTTT. Translated, it gives CASRQGAMSTDTQYF. The variable domain in full, with the rest retrieved from reference TRBV7-2 and TRBJ2-3, is GAGVSQSPSNKVTEKGKDVELRCDPISGHTALYWYRQSLGQGLEFLIYFQGNSAPDKSGLPSDRFSAERTGGSVSTLTIQRTQQEDSAVYLCASRQGAMSTDTQYFGPGTRLTVL.

The chain uses TRBV9 and TRBJ2-1; 11 bases line up with TRBD2. Germline trimming cut 0 bases from V and 8 bases from J; bases unmatched to any gene: 4. CDR3 size: 15 residues. CDR1 and CDR2 from the germline V gene are SGDLS and YYNGEE. The CDR3 bases are TGTGCCAGCAGCGTAGGTAGCGGGGGGGCACATGAGCAGTTCTTC. Protein sequence: CASSVGSGGAHEQFF. Based on the CDR3 plus reference TRBV9 and TRBJ2-1, the full variable domain is DSGVTQTPKHLITATGQRVTLRCSPRSGDLSVYWYQQSLDQGLQFLIQYYNGEERAKGNILERFSAQQFPDLHSELNLSSLELGDSALYFCASSVGSGGAHEQFFGPGTRLTVL.

The table lists this clone with many counts. V and J are TRBV6-5 and TRBJ2-7, with D perhaps matching TRBD2 (5 bases). Germline V CDR1 and CDR2: MNHEY, SVGAGI. The CDR3 has 14 residues. V lost 5 bases and J 2 bases, leaving 13 bases between the germline ends. The CDR3 loop is CASSTMRAPYEQYV. CDR3 sequence (DNA): TGTGCCAGCAGTACCATGAGGGCCCCCTACGAGCAGTACGTC.

This clone was seen more than once but under ten times. The same CDR3 also results from other DNA sequences found in this sample. The chain carries TRBV20-1 and TRBJ2-5; D gene uncertain. CDR1 and CDR2 from the germline V gene are DFQATT and SNEGSKA (reference sequence). Trimming took off 6 bases at V and 4 bases at J, with 9 bases between the two ends. The CDR3 runs to 11 residues. This CDR3 reads CSALAGETQYF. The CDR3 region has the DNA TGCAGTGCATTAGCTGGAGAGACCCAGTACTTC.

This clone was observed a handful of times. V usage is TRBV25-1 and J usage is TRBJ2-1; D remains ambiguous. The CDR3 runs to 13 residues. The germline CDR1 and CDR2 sequences are MGHDK and SYGVNS. V lost 3 bases to trimming and J lost 3 bases, with 6 bases between them. In DNA, the CDR3 is TGTGCCAGCAGTGATAATAACTACAATGAGCAGTTCTTC. This codes for CASSDNNYNEQFF.

In this sample, this clone turned up a few times. The CDR3 DNA reads as TGTGCCAGCAGTTATCGGACAGGAGCCACCGGGGAGCTGTTTTTT. Translated, it gives CASSYRTGATGELFF. The chain recombines TRBV6-5 with TRBJ2-2, with TRBD1 identical over 7 bases. The CDR3 loop spans 15 amino acids. J gave up 4 bases and V 3 bases, and 5 bases lay outside the gene matches. Germline-derived CDR1 and CDR2 are MNHEY and SVGAGI.

This chain uses TRBV6-5 with TRBJ1-2; D may be TRBD1 (5 bases). This CDR3 region has 14 residues. V was clipped by 5 bases and J by 2 bases, with 12 bases between them. Germline values: CDR1 MNHEY, CDR2 SVGAGI. The CDR3 is CASSLRDGNYGYTF. The CDR3 nucleotides are TGTGCCAGCAGTCTTCGGGACGGAAACTATGGCTACACCTTC.

This clone was detected only a few times. CDR3 sequence (DNA): TGTGCCAGTAGTATAGGTCTAAGGCTCGGGGCCAACGTCCTGACTTTC. Protein: CASSIGLRLGANVLTF. The chain is built from TRBV19 and TRBJ2-6; D is undetermined. The CDR3 is 16 amino acids. CDR1 and CDR2 (germline): LNHDA, SQIVND (reference sequence). Trimming took 1 base from V and 4 from J, leaving 11 bases between them.

Many counts were recorded for this clone. The chain links TRBV10-3 to TRBJ2-1, with TRBD1 as a possible D gene (6 bases). V lost 3 bases and J lost 7, with 16 bases in between. CDR3 length: 15 amino acids. Per germline, CDR1 ENHRY and CDR2 SYGVKD. CDR3 region: CAISDQGPTGNEQFF. In DNA, the CDR3 is TGTGCCATCAGTGATCAGGGACCCACAGGGAATGAGCAGTTCTTC.

This clone was seen a handful of times. The chain has TRBV6-7 and TRBJ2-7; D unresolved. TRBV6-7 is recorded as an ORF, its role being uncertain. Deletions cut 8 bases from V and 2 bases from J, with 16 bases between. CDR3 size: 14 residues. CDR3: CASHPPPDTYEQYF. DNA for the CDR3: TGTGCCAGCCACCCCCCGCCTGATACCTACGAGCAGTACTTC.